The source of this TCR beta chain is a study of blood T cell repertoires in COVID-19. This CDR3 spans 18 amino acids. Per germline, CDR1 GTSNPN and CDR2 SVGIG (reference sequence). V was cut by 5 bases and J by 1 base, with 21 bases left in between. Generated by immunoSEQ multiplex PCR, the TCRdb table keeps only in-frame clones and is missing some. The repertoire holds 65,000 or so clones, with roughly 80% as singletons. V gene TRBV30 combines with J gene TRBJ2-6, with a weak D call TRBD1 (6 bases). The sample was peripheral blood. The receptor was derived from a human donor in a cohort sampled during active COVID-19. Here the CDR3 reads CAWGKRDTSGSGANVLTF. CDR3 in DNA: TGTGCCTGGGGAAAAAGGGACACCTCAGGATCTGGGGCCAACGTCCTGACTTTC.